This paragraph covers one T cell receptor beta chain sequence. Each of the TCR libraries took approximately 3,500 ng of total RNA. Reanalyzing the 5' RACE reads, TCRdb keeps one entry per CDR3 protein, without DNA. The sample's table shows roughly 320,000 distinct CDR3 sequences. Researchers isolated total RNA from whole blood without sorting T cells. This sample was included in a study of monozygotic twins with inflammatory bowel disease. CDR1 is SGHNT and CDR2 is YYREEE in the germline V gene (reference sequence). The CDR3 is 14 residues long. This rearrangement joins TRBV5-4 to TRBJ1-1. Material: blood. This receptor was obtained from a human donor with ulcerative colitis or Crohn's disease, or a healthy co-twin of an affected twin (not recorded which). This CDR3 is CASSFETNGHEAFF.